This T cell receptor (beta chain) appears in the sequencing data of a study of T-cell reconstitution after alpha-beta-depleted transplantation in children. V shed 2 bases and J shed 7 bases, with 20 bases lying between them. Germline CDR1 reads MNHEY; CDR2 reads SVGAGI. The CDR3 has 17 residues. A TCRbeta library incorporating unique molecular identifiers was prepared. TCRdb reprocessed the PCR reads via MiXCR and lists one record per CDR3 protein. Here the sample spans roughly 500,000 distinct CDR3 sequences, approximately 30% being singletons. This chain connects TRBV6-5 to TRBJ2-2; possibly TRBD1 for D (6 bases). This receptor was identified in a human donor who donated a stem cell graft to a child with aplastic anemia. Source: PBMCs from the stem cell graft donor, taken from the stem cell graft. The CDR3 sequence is CASSYHRSGGQDGELFF. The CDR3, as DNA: TGTGCCAGCAGTTACCACAGGTCTGGGGGCCAAGACGGGGAGCTGTTTTTT.